The 14 T cell receptor beta chains given below trace back to one sample, sequenced in a study of CD8 T cells in ankylosing spondylitis. TCRdb re-derived calls from the 5' RACE reads in MiXCR, one entry per CDR3 protein. The table shows around 150,000 distinct CDR3 sequences, with 9.5% to 13% occurring only once. Sequenced material: blood, either unsorted or a sorted T cell fraction (not recorded which). The receptors derive from a male donor with ankylosing spondylitis or in good health (not recorded which).

At least ten counts were recorded for this clonotype. V is TRBV12-3 or TRBV12-4 and J is TRBJ2-2; either TRBD1 or TRBD2 may supply D (5 bases each). The CDR3 extends over 15 amino acids. V lost 7 bases to trimming and J lost 0 bases, with 12 bases between them. The CDR3 reads CASTLGRTNTGELFF. CDR3 coding DNA: TGTGCCAGCACCCTGGGACGGACGAACACCGGGGAGCTGTTTTTT.

This clonotype was seen at least ten times. This chain connects TRBV3-1 to TRBJ2-1; no firm D call. This CDR3 has 15 amino acids. The ends were cut back, 5 bases at V and 0 bases at J, with 11 bases in the middle. The germline CDR1 and CDR2 sequences are LGHDT and YNNKEL (reference sequence). The CDR3 reads CASSVDVNSYNEQFF. DNA of the CDR3: TGTGCCAGCAGCGTAGACGTTAACTCCTACAATGAGCAGTTCTTC.

Ten or more counts support this clonotype. This chain uses TRBV13 with TRBJ2-2; D is perhaps TRBD1 (5 bases). CDR1 PRHDT and CDR2 FYEKMQ come from the germline V gene (reference sequence). Deletions cut 4 bases from V and 5 bases from J, with 14 bases between. There are 15 residues in the CDR3. The CDR3 region has the DNA TGTGCCAGCAGCTCAGGGAAAAGCTTGACCGGGGAGCTGTTTTTT. Its translation is CASSSGKSLTGELFF.

This clonotype was observed many times. The junction and the germline gene differ at one end; a read error may be behind it. The gene calls are TRBV3-1 and TRBJ1-2; TRBD1 might be the D (5 bases). Germline-derived CDR1 and CDR2 are LGHDT and YNNKEL (reference sequence). The CDR3 extends over 11 amino acids. CDR3 residues: CASSQEAGATF. DNA for the CDR3: TGTGCCAGCAGCCAAGAAGCCGGGGCCACATTC.

J is TRBJ1-2 and V is TRBV7-2; D is unresolved. The V gene's germline CDR1 is SGHTA and CDR2 FQGNSA. V was trimmed by 0 bases and J by 8 bases, leaving 13 bases between them. There are 14 residues in the CDR3. The CDR3 DNA reads TGTGCCAGCAGCTTAGCGAGGGCAAGAAGAGGCTACACCTTC. Its translation is CASSLARARRGYTF.

On this clonotype: This may come from a read error, since a much larger clone is one base off. J is TRBJ2-2 and V is TRBV5-1, with D perhaps matching TRBD1 (5 bases). Per the germline V gene, CDR1 is SGHRS and CDR2 is YFSETQ. This CDR3 contains 14 residues. CDR3 sequence reads: CTSSLRQSTGELFF. CDR3 nucleotide sequence: TGCACCAGCAGCCTCCGACAGAGCACCGGGGAGCTGTTTTTT.

This clonotype was seen many times. The genes are TRBV13 and TRBJ2-7, with D uncertain. V lost 5 bases and J lost 3, with 14 bases in between. The CDR3 is 14 residues long. In germline, CDR1 is PRHDT, CDR2 FYEKMQ (reference sequence). The CDR3 reads CASSTNAPGYEQYF. CDR3 in DNA: TGTGCCAGCAGCACAAATGCTCCAGGCTACGAGCAGTACTTC.

This clonotype counts as large. The rearrangement links TRBV12-3 or TRBV12-4 to TRBJ1-1; TRBD1 might be the D (6 bases). CDR3 length: 13 residues. Trimming left V 6 bases short and J 1 base short, with 9 bases between. DNA for the CDR3: TGTGCCAGCAGCCTACAGGGGAACACTGAAGCTTTCTTT. Protein: CASSLQGNTEAFF.

A few counts support this clonotype. The V and J genes are TRBV27 and TRBJ2-3, with TRBD2 matching 8 bases. Germline CDR1 is MNHEY and CDR2 is SMNVEV (reference sequence). The CDR3 is 13 amino acids. The trim removed 7 bases at V and 3 bases at J, leaving 3 bases unmatched. Here the CDR3 reads CASTGRETDTQYF. CDR3 DNA sequence: TGTGCCAGCACCGGGAGGGAGACAGATACGCAGTATTTT.

This clonotype was found a few times. This chain links TRBV12-3 or TRBV12-4 with TRBJ1-1, with no clear D. Trimming removed 4 bases at V and 1 base at J, with 19 bases between. The CDR3 contains 17 residues. This CDR3 is CASSSVGIRAPNTEAFF. CDR3 DNA sequence: TGTGCCAGCAGTTCGGTCGGAATTAGGGCACCGAACACTGAAGCTTTCTTT.

This clonotype was observed many times. This chain uses TRBV4-1 with TRBJ2-3; 7 nucleotides agree with TRBD2. V lost 0 bases to trimming and J lost 2 bases; unmatched junction nucleotides: 17. The germline V gene has CDR1 MGHRA and CDR2 YSYEKL. The CDR3 totals 20 residues. The CDR3 sequence: CASSQDLSTSWKVYTDTQYF. DNA for the CDR3: TGCGCCAGCAGCCAAGATCTCTCGACTAGCTGGAAGGTCTACACAGATACGCAGTATTTT.

In this sample, this clonotype turned up many times. This chain joins TRBV18 and TRBJ2-2; D is perhaps TRBD2 (5 bases). Trimming removed 2 bases at V and 7 bases at J, with 11 bases between. The CDR3 has 14 amino acids. From germline, CDR1 is KGHSH and CDR2 LQKENI. DNA for the CDR3: TGTGCCAGCTCACCAACGGAGGAATACGGGGAGCTGTTTTTT. Protein: CASSPTEEYGELFF.

Comments on this clonotype: The junction differs from germline at one of its ends, possibly a read error. The V gene is TRBV7-9, the J gene TRBJ2-3; D not certain. This CDR3 has 13 residues. In germline, CDR1 is SEHNR, CDR2 FQNEAQ (reference sequence). The CDR3 loop is CAGSLAGADTQYF. The CDR3, as DNA: TGTGCCGGCAGCTTAGCAGGAGCAGATACGCAGTATTTT.

This clonotype appeared many times. The CDR3 spells CASSLAWPTDTQYF. Here the CDR3 DNA reads TGTGCCAGCAGTTTAGCGTGGCCGACAGATACGCAGTATTTT. The V call is TRBV12-3 or TRBV12-4, the J call TRBJ2-3; D gene unclear. Trimming pared 0 bases from V and 3 bases from J, leaving 7 bases between. The CDR3 is made up of 14 amino acids.